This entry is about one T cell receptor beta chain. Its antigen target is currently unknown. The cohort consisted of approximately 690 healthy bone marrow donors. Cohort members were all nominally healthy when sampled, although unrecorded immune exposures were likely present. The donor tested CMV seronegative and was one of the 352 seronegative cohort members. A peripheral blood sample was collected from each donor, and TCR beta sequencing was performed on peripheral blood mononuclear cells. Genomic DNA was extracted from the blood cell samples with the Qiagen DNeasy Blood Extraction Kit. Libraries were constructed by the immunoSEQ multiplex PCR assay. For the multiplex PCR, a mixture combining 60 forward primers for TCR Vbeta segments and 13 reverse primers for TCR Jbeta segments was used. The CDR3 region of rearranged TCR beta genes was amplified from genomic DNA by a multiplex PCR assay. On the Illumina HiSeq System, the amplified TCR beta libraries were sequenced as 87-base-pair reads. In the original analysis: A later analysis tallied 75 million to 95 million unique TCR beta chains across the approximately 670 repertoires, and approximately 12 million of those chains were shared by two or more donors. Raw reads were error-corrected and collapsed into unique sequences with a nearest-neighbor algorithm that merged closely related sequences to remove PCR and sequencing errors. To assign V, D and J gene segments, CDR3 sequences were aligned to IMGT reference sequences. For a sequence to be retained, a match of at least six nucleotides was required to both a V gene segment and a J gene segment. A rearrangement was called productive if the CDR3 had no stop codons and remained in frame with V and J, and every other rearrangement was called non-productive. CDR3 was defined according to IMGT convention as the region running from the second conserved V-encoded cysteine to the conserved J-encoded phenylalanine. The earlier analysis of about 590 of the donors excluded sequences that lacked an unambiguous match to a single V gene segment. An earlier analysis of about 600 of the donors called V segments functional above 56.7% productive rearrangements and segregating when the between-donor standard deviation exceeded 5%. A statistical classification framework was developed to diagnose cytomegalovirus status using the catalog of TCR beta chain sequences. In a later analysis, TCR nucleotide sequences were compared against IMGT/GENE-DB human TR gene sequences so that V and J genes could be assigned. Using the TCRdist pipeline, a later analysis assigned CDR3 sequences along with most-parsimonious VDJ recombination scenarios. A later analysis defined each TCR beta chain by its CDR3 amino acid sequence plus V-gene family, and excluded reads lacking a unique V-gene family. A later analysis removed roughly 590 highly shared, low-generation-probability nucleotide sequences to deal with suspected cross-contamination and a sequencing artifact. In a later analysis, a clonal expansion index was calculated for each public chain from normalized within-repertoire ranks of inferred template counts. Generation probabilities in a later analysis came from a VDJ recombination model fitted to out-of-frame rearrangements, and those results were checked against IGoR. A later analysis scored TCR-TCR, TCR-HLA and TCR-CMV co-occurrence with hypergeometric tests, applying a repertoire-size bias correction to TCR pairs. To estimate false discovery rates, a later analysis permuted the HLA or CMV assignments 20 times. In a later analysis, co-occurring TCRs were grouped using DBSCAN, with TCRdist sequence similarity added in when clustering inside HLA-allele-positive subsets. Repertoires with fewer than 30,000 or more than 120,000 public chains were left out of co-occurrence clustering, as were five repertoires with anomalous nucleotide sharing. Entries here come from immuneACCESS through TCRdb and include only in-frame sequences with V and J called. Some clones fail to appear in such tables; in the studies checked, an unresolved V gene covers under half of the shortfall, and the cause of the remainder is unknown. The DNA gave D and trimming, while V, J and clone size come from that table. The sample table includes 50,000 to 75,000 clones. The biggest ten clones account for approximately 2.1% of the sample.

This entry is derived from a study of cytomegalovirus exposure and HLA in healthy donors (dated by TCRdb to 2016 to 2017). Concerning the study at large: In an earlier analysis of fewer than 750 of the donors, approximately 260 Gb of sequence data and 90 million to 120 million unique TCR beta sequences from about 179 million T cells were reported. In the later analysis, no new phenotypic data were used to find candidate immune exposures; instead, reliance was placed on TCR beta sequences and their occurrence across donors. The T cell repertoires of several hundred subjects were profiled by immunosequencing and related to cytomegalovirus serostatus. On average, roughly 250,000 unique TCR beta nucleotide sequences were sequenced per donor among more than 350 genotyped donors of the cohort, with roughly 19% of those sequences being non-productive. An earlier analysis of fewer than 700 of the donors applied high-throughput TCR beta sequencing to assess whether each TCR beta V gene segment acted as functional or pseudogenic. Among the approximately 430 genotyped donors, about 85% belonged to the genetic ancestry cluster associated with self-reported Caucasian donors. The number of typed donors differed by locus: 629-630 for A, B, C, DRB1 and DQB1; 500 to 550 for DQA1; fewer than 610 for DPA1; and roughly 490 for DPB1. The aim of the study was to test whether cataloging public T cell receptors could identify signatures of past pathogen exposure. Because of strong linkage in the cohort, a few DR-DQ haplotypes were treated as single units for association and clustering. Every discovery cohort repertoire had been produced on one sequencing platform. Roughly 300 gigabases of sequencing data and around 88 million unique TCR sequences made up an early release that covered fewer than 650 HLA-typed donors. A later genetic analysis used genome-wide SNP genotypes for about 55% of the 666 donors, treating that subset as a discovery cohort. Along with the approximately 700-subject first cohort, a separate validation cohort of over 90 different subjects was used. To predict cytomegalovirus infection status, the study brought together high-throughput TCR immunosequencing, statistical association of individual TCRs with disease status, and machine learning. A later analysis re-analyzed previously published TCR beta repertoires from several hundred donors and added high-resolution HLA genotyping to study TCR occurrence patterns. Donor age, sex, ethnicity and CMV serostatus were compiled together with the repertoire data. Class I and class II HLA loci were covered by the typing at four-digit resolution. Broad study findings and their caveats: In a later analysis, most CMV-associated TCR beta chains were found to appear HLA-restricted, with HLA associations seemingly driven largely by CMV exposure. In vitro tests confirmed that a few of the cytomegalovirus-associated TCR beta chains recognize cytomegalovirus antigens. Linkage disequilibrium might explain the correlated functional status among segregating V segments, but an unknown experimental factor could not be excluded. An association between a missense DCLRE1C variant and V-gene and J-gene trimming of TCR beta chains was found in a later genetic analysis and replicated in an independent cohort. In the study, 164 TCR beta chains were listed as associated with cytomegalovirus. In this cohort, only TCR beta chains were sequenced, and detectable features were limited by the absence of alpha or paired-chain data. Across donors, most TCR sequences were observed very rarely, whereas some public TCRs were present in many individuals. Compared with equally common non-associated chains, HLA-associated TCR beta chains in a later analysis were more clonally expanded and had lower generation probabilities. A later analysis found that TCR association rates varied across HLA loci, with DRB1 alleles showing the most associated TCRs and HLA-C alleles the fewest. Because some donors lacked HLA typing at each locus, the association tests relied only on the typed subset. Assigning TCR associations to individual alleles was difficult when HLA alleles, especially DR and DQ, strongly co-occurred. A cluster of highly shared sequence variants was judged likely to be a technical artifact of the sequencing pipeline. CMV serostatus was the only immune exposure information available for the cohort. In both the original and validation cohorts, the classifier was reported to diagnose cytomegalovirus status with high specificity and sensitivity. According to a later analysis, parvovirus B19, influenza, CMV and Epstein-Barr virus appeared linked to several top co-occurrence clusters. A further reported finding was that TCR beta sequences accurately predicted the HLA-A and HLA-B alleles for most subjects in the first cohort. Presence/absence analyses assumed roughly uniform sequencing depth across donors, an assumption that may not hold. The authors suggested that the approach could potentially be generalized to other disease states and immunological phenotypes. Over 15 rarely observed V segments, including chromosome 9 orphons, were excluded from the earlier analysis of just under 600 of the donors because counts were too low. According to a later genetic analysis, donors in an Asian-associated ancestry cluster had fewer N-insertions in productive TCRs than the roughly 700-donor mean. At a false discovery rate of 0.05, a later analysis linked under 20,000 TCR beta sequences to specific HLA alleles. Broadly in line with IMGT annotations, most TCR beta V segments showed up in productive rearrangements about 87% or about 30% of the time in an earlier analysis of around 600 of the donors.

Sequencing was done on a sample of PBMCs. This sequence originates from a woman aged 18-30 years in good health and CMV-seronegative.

The nucleotide sequence reads TGCGCCAGCAGCTCGGACAGGGCCGACTATGGCTACACCTTC. Translation gives CASSSDRADYGYTF. The V and J genes are TRBV5-1 and TRBJ1-2; 8 bases in the junction line up with TRBD1. V trim: 3 bases; J trim: 3 bases; unmatched bases: 4. The CDR3 numbers 14 residues from cysteine through phenylalanine. The CDR3 DNA has 42 bases and is translated from base 1. According to the germline V gene, CDR1 reads SGHRS and CDR2 reads YFSETQ.